This TCR beta chain derives from a study of T cells in Graves' hyperthyroidism and ophthalmopathy. The germline V gene has CDR1 MDHEN and CDR2 SYDVKM. Trimming shortened V by 1 base and J by 2 bases, and 14 bases separated the two germline ends. The CDR3 is 16 amino acids. This clonotype was observed at least ten times. Its antigen is currently unknown. Uncontrolled infection, other autoimmune disease, pregnancy or lactation disqualified patients from enrolment. The source material, RNA transcripts, was used to amplify TCR beta CDR3 regions. When the TCR CDR3 underwent first-round RT-PCR, the HTBI primer set was used. TCRdb redid the calling of the multiplex PCR reads with MiXCR, one entry per CDR3 protein. The data show some 370,000 distinct CDR3 sequences, more than 13% seen once. Findings of the study overall: Blood samples included most of the expanded thyroid clonotypes exceeding 0.001. A model of 13 V-J features distinguished ophthalmopathy from stable hyperthyroidism.

The chain couples TRBV28 to TRBJ2-5; possibly TRBD2 for D (6 bases). Sequenced: blood. The sequence derives from a man in his forties or fifties with Graves' ophthalmopathy. The CDR3 loop reads CASSLYFGSRQETQYF. Written as DNA, the CDR3 is TGTGCCAGCAGTTTATATTTCGGGAGCAGGCAAGAGACCCAGTACTTC.